These T cell receptor beta chains were read from a single sample in a study of T-cell reconstitution after alpha-beta-depleted transplantation in children. TCRdb recomputed calls from the PCR reads with MiXCR, one row per CDR3 protein. Of 330,000 or so distinct CDR3 sequences listed, nearly 8% are singletons. The starting material was peripheral blood, obtained 360 days after TCRalphabeta/CD19-depleted stem cell transplant. The receptors shown here come from a female patient aged 2-15 years who had a stem cell transplant for Fanconi anemia, so the T cells may come from the graft donor. The CDR3 runs from the conserved cysteine through the conserved F or W. D genes are given only for firm matches. Only some rows state a clone size, as once, few, many or a class for expanded clones.

V gene: TRBV6-2/TRBV6-3
clone size: many
J gene: TRBJ1-1
D gene: .
CDR3 protein: CASRSGTEAFF
CDR3 DNA: TGTGCCAGCAGATCCGGGACTGAAGCTTTCTTT

V gene: TRBV9
clone size: .
J gene: TRBJ2-1
D gene: .
CDR3 protein: CASSQTGRARW
CDR3 DNA: TGTGCCAGCAGCCAAACGGGCAGGGCCCGGTGG

V gene: TRBV27
clone size: many
J gene: TRBJ2-7
D gene: .
CDR3 protein: CASSSTTYEQYF
CDR3 DNA: TGTGCCAGCAGTTCCACCACCTACGAGCAGTACTTC

V gene: TRBV7-8
clone size: many
J gene: TRBJ1-2
D gene: TRBD1
CDR3 protein: CASSLMTGTVNYGYTF
CDR3 DNA: TGTGCCAGCAGCTTAATGACCGGGACAGTGAACTATGGCTACACCTTC

V gene: TRBV20-1
clone size: few
J gene: TRBJ1-6
D gene: .
CDR3 protein: CSARDRSRRAPLHF
CDR3 DNA: TGCAGTGCTAGAGATCGAAGTCGTCGGGCACCCCTCCACTTT

V gene: TRBV7-6
clone size: .
J gene: TRBJ2-7
D gene: .
CDR3 protein: CASSLGQLNEQYF
CDR3 DNA: TGTGCCAGCAGCTTGGGACAATTGAACGAGCAGTACTTC

V gene: TRBV30
clone size: few
J gene: TRBJ2-5
D gene: TRBD2
CDR3 protein: CAWSDYGLARQETQYF
CDR3 DNA: TGTGCCTGGAGTGATTACGGACTAGCGCGCCAAGAGACCCAGTACTTC

V gene: TRBV13
clone size: few
J gene: TRBJ2-7
D gene: .
CDR3 protein: CASSSRDWTYEQYF
CDR3 DNA: TGTGCCAGCAGCAGCCGGGACTGGACCTACGAGCAGTACTTC

V gene: TRBV20-1
clone size: .
J gene: TRBJ2-7
D gene: .
CDR3 protein: CSARYRGRYEQYF
CDR3 DNA: TGCAGTGCTAGATACCGGGGCCGATACGAGCAGTACTTC

V gene: TRBV20-1
clone size: .
J gene: TRBJ2-3
D gene: TRBD2
CDR3 protein: CSASGSPGLAGGSDTQYF
CDR3 DNA: TGCAGTGCTAGTGGTTCTCCGGGTCTAGCGGGGGGCTCAGATACGCAGTATTTT

V gene: TRBV7-8
clone size: many
J gene: TRBJ2-1
D gene: .
CDR3 protein: CASKKGSTDDEQFF
CDR3 DNA: TGTGCCAGCAAAAAGGGGAGTACGGACGATGAGCAGTTCTTC

V gene: TRBV9
clone size: few
J gene: TRBJ1-4
D gene: TRBD1
CDR3 protein: CASSPDGQGNEKLFF
CDR3 DNA: TGTGCCAGCAGCCCCGACGGACAGGGGAATGAAAAACTGTTTTTT

V gene: TRBV15
clone size: many
J gene: TRBJ2-3
D gene: TRBD2
CDR3 protein: CATSRAGGTSRTDTQYF
CDR3 DNA: TGTGCCACCAGCAGAGCAGGCGGGACTAGCCGCACAGATACGCAGTATTTT

V gene: TRBV5-1
clone size: .
J gene: TRBJ2-5
D gene: .
CDR3 protein: CASSLGVEETQYF
CDR3 DNA: TGCGCCAGCAGCTTGGGGGTAGAAGAGACCCAGTACTTC

V gene: TRBV20-1
clone size: few
J gene: TRBJ1-1
D gene: TRBD1
CDR3 protein: CSVADRAGTEAFF
CDR3 DNA: TGCAGTGTGGCGGACAGGGCGGGCACTGAAGCTTTCTTT

V gene: TRBV10-3
clone size: many
J gene: TRBJ1-2
D gene: .
CDR3 protein: CAISEGGPNYGYTF
CDR3 DNA: TGTGCCATCAGTGAGGGGGGACCTAACTATGGCTACACCTTC